Following are 17 T cell receptor beta chains from one sample sequenced in a study of post-analysis software for immune sequencing data. Study-wide findings and caveats: Included in a set of five TRBV segments more frequent in patients than controls were TRBV5-6, TRBV5-1 and TRBV20-1.

Libraries were made from TCR beta cDNA, and they carried unique molecular identifiers. Via MiXCR, TCRdb re-called the PCR reads, giving one row per CDR3 protein. The sample holds about 770,000 distinct CDR3 sequences; more than 45% are singletons and the top ten take roughly 4.4%. Their target antigens are unknown. Sequencing used blood. These receptors came from a girl under 18 with multiple sclerosis.

In its sample, this clonotype was seen a few times. The CDR3 nucleotides read TGCGCCAGCAGCTTGAGGGCTAGCGGCTACAATGAGCAGTTCTTC. Encoded protein: CASSLRASGYNEQFF. The rearrangement uses TRBV5-1 and TRBJ2-1; 7 bases fit TRBD2. This CDR3 comprises 15 residues. Germline CDR1 reads SGHRS; CDR2 reads YFSETQ. J gave up 3 bases and V 1 base, and 4 bases lay outside the gene matches.

This clonotype was observed a few times. The chain uses TRBV4-3 and TRBJ2-1; unclear D gene. This CDR3 has 16 amino acids. The V gene's germline CDR1 is LGHNA and CDR2 YSLEER. V was pared by 4 bases and J by 0 bases, with 13 bases between. CDR3 nucleotide sequence: TGCGCCAGCAGCCCTCCCGGGTTTAGCTCCTACAATGAGCAGTTCTTC. It codes for CASSPPGFSSYNEQFF.

The chain combines TRBV6-5 with TRBJ2-5; D not resolved. This CDR3 spans 13 amino acids. Germline-derived CDR1 and CDR2 are MNHEY and SVGAGI. Trimming took off 4 bases at V and 4 bases at J, with 10 bases between the two ends. The CDR3 sequence: CASSSDTGETQYF. CDR3 coding DNA: TGTGCCAGCAGTTCGGATACGGGAGAGACCCAGTACTTC.

The chain employs TRBV5-1 and TRBJ2-2, with 8 bases aligning to TRBD1. The germline gives CDR1 SGHRS, CDR2 YFSETQ. There are 17 residues in the CDR3. The V and J ends lost 5 bases and 2 bases, in that order; junction bases with no gene match: 11. CDR3 sequence: CASRGDRQGPNTGELFF. DNA for the CDR3: TGCGCCAGCAGAGGGGATCGACAGGGGCCTAACACCGGGGAGCTGTTTTTT.

The J gene is TRBJ1-2, the V gene TRBV29-1; unclear D gene. V shed 2 bases and J shed 8 bases, with 9 bases lying between them. Germline CDR1 and CDR2: SQVTM and ANQGSEA. The CDR3 is 11 amino acids. CDR3 amino acids: CSVEPSLGYTF. The DNA of the CDR3 is TGCAGCGTTGAACCCAGTTTAGGCTACACCTTC.

J is TRBJ2-4 and V is TRBV20-1; 14 nucleotides agree with TRBD2. The tail of the sequence fits TRBJ2-7 better, so the J call may be wrong. The CDR3 has 15 residues. Germline values: CDR1 DFQATT, CDR2 SNEGSKA (reference sequence). The chain's CDR3 is CSASRLAGGPNEQYF. The CDR3 DNA reads as TGCAGTGCTTCCCGACTAGCGGGAGGGCCGAACGAGCAGTACTTC.

J is TRBJ2-1 and V is TRBV29-1; 11 nucleotides match TRBD2. V trimming: 7 bases; J trimming: 0 bases; junction bases outside the gene matches: 8. Germline-derived CDR1 and CDR2 are SQVTM and ANQGSEA. This CDR3 is built from 16 residues. The CDR3 coding sequence is TGCAGCGAGACGGGACTAGCGGACAACTCCTACAATGAGCAGTTCTTC. It specifies CSETGLADNSYNEQFF.

The table lists this clonotype with a few counts. The rearrangement uses TRBV24-1 and TRBJ2-5; D is perhaps TRBD2 (5 bases). The V gene lost 9 bases and the J gene lost 2 bases, with 6 bases spanning the gap. Germline-derived CDR1 and CDR2 are KGHDR and SFDVKD. The CDR3 consists of 11 residues. The CDR3 loop reads CATGEQETQYF. The CDR3 nucleotides read TGTGCCACCGGGGAGCAAGAGACCCAGTACTTC.

The chain combines TRBV7-9 with TRBJ2-3; D not certain. Between the trimmed V and J ends, which lost 2 bases and 0 bases, there was a span of 12 bases. Germline V gives CDR1 SEHNR, CDR2 FQNEAQ (reference sequence). The CDR3 is made up of 16 amino acids. CDR3 region: CASSLLGGSSTDTQYF. CDR3 DNA: TGTGCCAGCAGCTTACTCGGTGGATCTAGCACAGATACGCAGTATTTT.

The rearrangement joins TRBV20-1 to TRBJ2-3; TRBD2 is a possible D gene (7 bases). CDR1 is DFQATT, CDR2 SNEGSKA, per germline (reference sequence). The CDR3 length is 14 residues. Trimming removed 6 bases from V and 2 bases from J, with 15 bases in between. Here the CDR3 DNA reads TGCAGTGCCCAAGGGGGGGCACCCACAGATACGCAGTATTTT. It translates to CSAQGGAPTDTQYF.

This clonotype turned up a few times. The chain's CDR3 is CASSSGGLAMLYEQYF. CDR3 sequence (DNA): TGTGCCAGCAGCAGCGGGGGACTAGCGATGCTCTACGAGCAGTACTTC. This chain connects TRBV7-2 to TRBJ2-1; 10 nucleotides line up with TRBD2. The last part of the DNA fits TRBJ2-7 better; the J call may be wrong. Looked up from germline, CDR1 is SGHTA and CDR2 is FQGNSA. The CDR3 consists of 16 residues.

The V gene is TRBV19, the J gene TRBJ2-1; D perhaps matches TRBD2 (5 bases). Trimming removed 0 bases from V and 7 bases from J, with 13 bases in between. Germline CDR1 LNHDA, CDR2 SQIVND (reference sequence). The CDR3 totals 15 residues. In DNA form, the CDR3 reads TGTGCCAGTAGTATAGATGAGAGGGTGTATAATGAGCAGTTCTTC. This gives the protein CASSIDERVYNEQFF.

The rearrangement joins TRBV7-9 to TRBJ2-3; unclear D gene. Germline V gene data show CDR1 as SEHNR and CDR2 as FQNEAQ (reference sequence). Trimming cost V 4 bases and J 4 bases, with 9 bases left between them. The CDR3 runs to 13 residues. CDR3 amino acids: CASSSMGPDTQYF. The CDR3 DNA follows: TGTGCCAGCAGCTCCATGGGCCCAGATACGCAGTATTTT.

The chain employs TRBV20-1 and TRBJ2-7; 8 bases agree with TRBD1. From germline, CDR1 is DFQATT and CDR2 SNEGSKA (reference sequence). Trimming at V came to 5 bases and at J to 1 base, leaving 10 bases not matched to a gene. The CDR3 totals 15 residues. Here the CDR3 reads CSAPSSQGVSYEQYF. The CDR3 DNA is TGCAGTGCTCCATCCTCACAGGGGGTATCCTACGAGCAGTACTTC.

This chain's CDR3 is CSVGQGALAFF. In DNA, the CDR3 is TGCAGCGTTGGACAGGGGGCTCTCGCTTTCTTT. This chain joins TRBV29-1 and TRBJ1-1, with 10 bases matching TRBD1. The CDR3 contains 11 residues. V was pared by 4 bases and J by 11 bases, with 4 bases of the junction left unmatched. CDR1 and CDR2 from the germline V gene are SQVTM and ANQGSEA.

The V gene is TRBV7-2, the J gene TRBJ2-5; D tentatively fits TRBD1 or TRBD2 (6 bases each). Matching the DNA end better, TRBJ2-7 makes the J call doubtful. The CDR3 loop spans 14 amino acids. The V gene's germline CDR1 is SGHTA and CDR2 FQGNSA. In nucleotides, the CDR3 is TGTGCCAGCAGCTACAGGGCTAGCGCTTACGAGCAGTACTTC. This translates into CASSYRASAYEQYF.

This rearrangement joins TRBV6-1 to TRBJ2-5, with 14 bases that match TRBD2. The CDR3 runs 17 residues. Germline CDR1 reads MNHNS; CDR2 reads SASEGT. The ends lost 8 bases at V and 5 bases at J; junction bases unmatched: 13. As DNA, the CDR3 is TGTGCCAGCTCTAGGAAACCGGGACTAGCGGGAGCGGAGACCCAGTACTTC. Residues: CASSRKPGLAGAETQYF.